Below, 20 T cell receptor beta chains from the same sample are listed, as sequenced in a study of T cells in Graves' hyperthyroidism and ophthalmopathy. The CDR3 regions of TCR beta were amplified from RNA transcripts. RT-PCR in the first round (using the HTBI primer set) targeted the TCR CDR3. From the multiplex PCR reads, TCRdb called clonotypes with MiXCR, one entry per CDR3 protein. The data contain some 350,000 distinct CDR3 sequences, 19% of them singletons. Material for sequencing was blood. The receptors come from a woman younger than 35 with Graves' hyperthyroidism.

There are many counts of this clonotype. The genes are TRBV11-3 and TRBJ1-1; no clear D. The CDR3 sequence is 16 residues long. CDR1 is SGHNT, CDR2 YENEEA, per germline. The V gene lost 2 bases and the J gene lost 0 bases, with 13 bases spanning the gap. As DNA, the CDR3 is TGTGCCAGCAGCTTATGGGCCGACGGGCTGAACACTGAAGCTTTCTTT. This sequence encodes CASSLWADGLNTEAFF.

This clonotype occurred many times. The chain employs TRBV12-3 or TRBV12-4 and TRBJ1-1; no reliable D call. The CDR3 sequence is 15 residues long. Trimming took 3 bases from V and 3 from J, leaving 14 bases between them. The CDR3 is CASSFDLRRDTEAFF. CDR3 nucleotides: TGTGCCAGCAGTTTCGATTTGCGACGGGACACTGAAGCTTTCTTT.

This clonotype occurred many times. V is TRBV28 and J is TRBJ1-1, with D maybe TRBD1 (5 bases). Trimming removed 5 bases at V and 6 bases at J, with 22 bases between. Germline CDR1 and CDR2: MDHEN and SYDVKM. The CDR3 covers 16 residues. CDR3: CASSVSGDPQYAEAFF. The CDR3 nucleotides are TGTGCCAGCAGTGTCTCGGGGGACCCACAGTACGCTGAAGCTTTCTTT.

V gene TRBV6-1 combines with J gene TRBJ2-7; tentative D call: TRBD1 (6 bases). The V and J ends lost 1 base and 12 bases respectively, with 16 bases between them. CDR1 and CDR2 (germline): MNHNS, SASEGT. This CDR3 is 13 amino acids long. CDR3 protein: CASSEEETGFRYF. CDR3 DNA sequence: TGTGCCAGCAGTGAAGAGGAGACAGGTTTTAGGTACTTC.

This clonotype appeared many times. The V call is TRBV6-1, the J call TRBJ2-2, with D uncertain. V shed 7 bases and J shed 5 bases, with 17 bases lying between them. The germline V gene has CDR1 MNHNS and CDR2 SASEGT. The CDR3 consists of 15 residues. The DNA for the CDR3 is TGTGCCAGCAACCCGGTTGCAGTTGGGACCGGGGAGCTGTTTTTT. Its translation is CASNPVAVGTGELFF.

The gene calls are TRBV30 and TRBJ2-5; 8 nucleotides match TRBD2. V dropped 0 bases and J dropped 5; count of bases not matched to a gene: 5. The germline gives CDR1 GTSNPN, CDR2 SVGIG (reference sequence). The CDR3 has 14 amino acids. The CDR3 bases are TGTGCCTGGAGTGTACTAGCGGCATTGGAGACCCAGTACTTC. Amino acids: CAWSVLAALETQYF.

This clonotype was recorded many times. DNA of the CDR3: TGTGCCAGCAGCTTAGGGGCCTATGGCTACACCTTC. Protein sequence: CASSLGAYGYTF. This chain joins TRBV7-9 and TRBJ1-2; D is uncertain. The CDR3 spans 12 residues. From germline, CDR1 is SEHNR and CDR2 FQNEAQ (reference sequence). V gave up 1 base and J gave up 4 bases, with 4 bases separating them.

The CDR3 coding sequence is TGTGCCAGCAGTGAGGGGCTAGGGACAAGCGGCTACACCTTC. Encoded protein: CASSEGLGTSGYTF. This chain links TRBV2 with TRBJ1-2; D is perhaps TRBD1 (6 bases). The CDR3 contains 14 residues. V was shortened by 3 bases and J by 8 bases, with 16 bases between the two germline ends. Germline V gene lookup returns CDR1 SNHLY and CDR2 FYNNEI.

This clonotype was detected many times. The V and J genes are TRBV7-2 and TRBJ2-7, with TRBD2 identical over 9 bases. The V segment lost 0 bases and the J segment 0 bases; nucleotides outside the gene matches: 0. The CDR3 is 15 residues long. Looked up from germline, CDR1 is SGHTA and CDR2 is FQGNSA. In DNA, the CDR3 is TGTGCCAGCAGCTTAGCGGGACTAGCCTCCTACGAGCAGTACTTC. Its protein product is CASSLAGLASYEQYF. The full variable domain, completed using reference TRBV7-2 and TRBJ2-7, is GAGVSQSPSNKVTEKGKDVELRCDPISGHTALYWYRQSLGQGLEFLIYFQGNSAPDKSGLPSDRFSAERTGGSVSTLTIQRTQQEDSAVYLCASSLAGLASYEQYFGPGTRLTVT.

The chain combines TRBV5-1 with TRBJ2-2, with D hard to call. Germline V gene sequence: CDR1 SGHRS, CDR2 YFSETQ. There are 18 residues in the CDR3. V was trimmed by 5 bases and J by 2 bases, leaving 22 bases between them. CDR3 DNA sequence: TGCGCCAGCAGTCTTTTTCGGCCTCGTTTCATTAACACCGGGGAGCTGTTTTTT. Its translation: CASSLFRPRFINTGELFF.

The chain couples TRBV12-3 or TRBV12-4 to TRBJ2-7; D is unresolved. Trimming took off 6 bases at V and 2 bases at J, with 14 bases between the two ends. CDR3 length: 14 residues. The DNA of the CDR3 is TGTGCCAGCAGCGACCGCGTCGGCACCTACGAGCAGTACTTC. Translating gives CASSDRVGTYEQYF.

This clonotype was found many times. This rearrangement joins TRBV6-5 to TRBJ2-5, with 7 bases aligning to TRBD1. Per the germline V gene, CDR1 is MNHEY and CDR2 is SVGAGI. The CDR3 is made up of 14 amino acids. With V trimmed by 6 bases and J by 4 bases, 8 bases remained unmatched. CDR3 loop: CASSLEGALETQYF. The CDR3 coding sequence is TGTGCCAGCAGCCTTGAGGGGGCCCTAGAGACCCAGTACTTC.

This clonotype has ten or more counts. V gene TRBV2 combines with J gene TRBJ2-5; 15 nucleotides line up with TRBD2. Germline-derived CDR1 and CDR2 are SNHLY and FYNNEI. The V gene end was trimmed by 7 bases and the J gene end by 2 bases; junction bases not matched to a gene: 8. The CDR3 runs to 17 residues. The CDR3 here is CASTGSGTSGGQETQYF. CDR3 DNA: TGTGCCAGCACCGGCTCCGGGACTAGCGGGGGGCAAGAGACCCAGTACTTC.

At least ten counts were recorded for this clonotype. In DNA, the CDR3 is TGTGCCAGCAGTCCCAACTACGAGCAGTACTTC. It yields the protein CASSPNYEQYF. The chain has TRBV12-3 or TRBV12-4 and TRBJ2-7; no clear D gene. The ends were cut back, 5 bases at V and 3 bases at J, with 5 bases in the middle. The CDR3 is 11 residues long.

This clonotype has a count of ten or more. The gene calls are TRBV29-1 and TRBJ2-7; D gene ambiguous. Germline lookup yields CDR1 SQVTM and CDR2 ANQGSEA. Trimming pared 6 bases from V and 3 bases from J, leaving 9 bases between. The CDR3 totals 11 residues. CDR3 coding DNA: TGCAGCGTCGAAAGAGACTACGAGCAGTACTTC. Its protein product is CSVERDYEQYF.

This clonotype has ten or more counts. V and J are TRBV7-8 and TRBJ1-1, with D tentatively TRBD1 (5 bases). CDR1 is SGHVS, CDR2 FQNEAQ, per germline. The germline V and J ends were trimmed by 4 bases and 5 bases, with 14 bases remaining between them. The CDR3 totals 14 residues. Here the CDR3 reads CASSSPGRKTEAFF. The CDR3 region has the DNA TGTGCCAGCAGCTCCCCGGGACGGAAAACTGAAGCTTTCTTT.

This clonotype was found many times. The chain recombines TRBV11-1 with TRBJ2-5; D possibly corresponds to TRBD2 (5 bases). Germline V gives CDR1 SGHAT, CDR2 FQDESV (reference sequence). V was pared by 5 bases and J by 4 bases, with 29 bases between. The CDR3 length is 19 residues. CDR3 region: CASSVAPDRRVDFRETQYF. The CDR3 DNA is TGTGCCAGCAGCGTCGCCCCGGACCGAAGGGTGGACTTCCGAGAGACCCAGTACTTC.

This clonotype was picked up many times. The chain uses TRBV2 and TRBJ2-6; 7 nucleotides align to TRBD1. Germline V gene sequence: CDR1 SNHLY, CDR2 FYNNEI. The CDR3 runs to 18 residues. Trimming cost V 5 bases and J 4 bases; bases outside gene matches: 14. The CDR3, as DNA: TGTGCCAGCAGTTTCTTTAGACAGGGAAGTACCGGGGCCAACGTCCTGACTTTC. Protein sequence: CASSFFRQGSTGANVLTF.

This clonotype has ten or more counts. This sequence joins TRBV20-1 and TRBJ1-5, with D tentatively TRBD1 (5 bases). This CDR3 comprises 12 residues. The V gene lost 7 bases and the J gene lost 6 bases, with 13 bases spanning the gap. Germline CDR1 and CDR2: DFQATT and SNEGSKA (reference sequence). CDR3 coding DNA: TGCAGTGGGAGGGAGGGGAGTCAGCCCCAGCATTTT. This translates into CSGREGSQPQHF.

The V and J genes are TRBV7-8 and TRBJ2-2; D not resolved. Trimming removed 2 bases at V and 2 bases at J, with 12 bases between. Germline-derived CDR1 and CDR2 are SGHVS and FQNEAQ. The CDR3 loop spans 16 amino acids. The CDR3 spells CASSLYKPFNTGELFF. CDR3 in DNA: TGTGCCAGCAGCTTATACAAGCCCTTTAACACCGGGGAGCTGTTTTTT.